The 26 T cell receptor beta chains below all came from one sample that was sequenced in a study of blood T cell repertoires in COVID-19. TCRdb's table, derived via immunoSEQ multiplex PCR, lists solely in-frame clones and lacks some. The sample consists of roughly 200,000 clones, almost 90% of them appearing once. Specimen: peripheral blood. These receptors all come from a man aged 18 to 35 with active or convalescent COVID-19.

This chain uses TRBV9 with TRBJ2-1; 10 bases are a match to TRBD2. The J segment lost 7 bases and the V segment lost 3 bases, leaving 7 bases of the junction unmatched. The CDR3 has 15 residues. CDR1 is SGDLS and CDR2 is YYNGEE in the germline V gene. The CDR3 here is CASSARSGRENEQFF. In nucleotides, the CDR3 is TGTGCCAGCAGCGCGAGAAGCGGGAGGGAAAATGAGCAGTTCTTC.

This sequence joins TRBV10-3 and TRBJ1-2; TRBD1 matches 7 bases. The germline CDR1 and CDR2 sequences are ENHRY and SYGVKD. Unmatched junction bases numbered 4, after V lost 6 bases and J lost 3 bases. There are 13 residues in the CDR3. In nucleotides, the CDR3 is TGTGCCATCAGACCCGGGACAGACTATGGCTACACCTTC. Translated, it gives CAIRPGTDYGYTF.

The V call is TRBV9, the J call TRBJ1-1; 9 bases map to TRBD1. This CDR3 region has 15 residues. Trimming removed 1 base from V and 2 bases from J; junction bases left unmatched: 3. Per the germline V gene, CDR1 is SGDLS and CDR2 is YYNGEE. The CDR3 bases are TGTGCCAGCAGCGTACTGGACAGGGGTAACACTGAAGCTTTCTTT. Its translation is CASSVLDRGNTEAFF.

The chain is built from TRBV10-3 and TRBJ2-7; 13 positions match TRBD2. Germline CDR1 is ENHRY and CDR2 is SYGVKD. The CDR3 spans 15 residues. The ends lost 4 bases at V and 4 bases at J; junction bases unmatched: 4. The CDR3 protein is CAISAGLAGAYEQYF. The CDR3 DNA reads TGTGCCATCAGTGCTGGACTAGCGGGAGCTTACGAGCAGTACTTC.

The genes are TRBV7-8 and TRBJ1-4, with 7 nucleotides matching TRBD1. Germline V CDR1 and CDR2: SGHVS, FQNEAQ. J was trimmed by 9 bases and V by 5 bases; bases with no gene match: 9. The CDR3 totals 14 residues. CDR3 sequence reads: CASSTRQGTKKLFF. In DNA form, the CDR3 reads TGTGCCAGCAGCACGCGACAGGGAACCAAAAAACTGTTTTTT.

The rearrangement joins TRBV21-1 to TRBJ2-7; the table's D call TRBD1 went unverified against the DNA. TRBV21-1 corresponds to a pseudogene. The CDR3 consists of 13 residues. Here the CDR3 DNA reads TGTGCCAGCATCCCCGTGACAGGGGACGAGCAGTACTTC. It specifies CASIPVTGDEQYF.

This chain connects TRBV2 to TRBJ2-1, with D uncertain. This CDR3 spans 13 amino acids. V was clipped by 6 bases and J by 2 bases, with 8 bases between them. Germline V lookup: CDR1 SNHLY, CDR2 FYNNEI. CDR3 in amino acids: CASRGPTYNEQFF. As DNA, the CDR3 is TGTGCCAGCAGGGGCCCCACCTACAATGAGCAGTTCTTC.

This clone was observed a handful of times. The chain carries TRBV9 and TRBJ1-6; tentative D call: TRBD1 (5 bases). CDR3 length: 15 amino acids. V was shortened by 1 base and J by 7 bases, with 12 bases between the two germline ends. Germline V lookup: CDR1 SGDLS, CDR2 YYNGEE. Here the CDR3 reads CASSVFDGGNSPLHF. The CDR3 nucleotides are TGTGCCAGCAGCGTATTCGACGGGGGGAATTCACCCCTCCACTTT.

CDR3 residues: CASTASTDTQYF. The CDR3 bases are TGTGCCAGCACTGCGAGCACAGATACGCAGTATTTT. V usage is TRBV7-9 and J usage is TRBJ2-3; no definite D call. The CDR3 has 12 residues. Germline CDR1 SEHNR, CDR2 FQNEAQ (reference sequence). The V and J ends lost 7 bases and 0 bases respectively, with 5 bases between them.

This chain uses TRBV11-2 with TRBJ2-7; weak D call: TRBD1 (6 bases). The CDR3 has 14 residues. Germline-derived CDR1 and CDR2 are SGHAT and FQNNGV. V was trimmed by 1 base and J by 9 bases, leaving 16 bases between them. In DNA form, the CDR3 reads TGTGCCAGCAGCTTAGTTGAGGACAGAACACCGCAGTACTTC. It yields the protein CASSLVEDRTPQYF.

The V gene is TRBV19, the J gene TRBJ1-2, with D unresolved. The V and J ends lost 5 bases and 8 bases respectively, with 12 bases between them. The CDR3 is 12 amino acids. In germline, CDR1 is LNHDA, CDR2 SQIVND (reference sequence). The CDR3 DNA is TGTGCCAGTAGTTTCCGGGAAGACGGCTACACCTTC. This sequence encodes CASSFREDGYTF.

This sequence joins TRBV20-1 and TRBJ1-2; D is unclear. Germline CDR1 and CDR2: DFQATT and SNEGSKA (reference sequence). The CDR3 extends over 13 amino acids. V lost 3 bases and J 0 bases, leaving 8 bases between the germline ends. CDR3 bases: TGCAGTGCTAGTAACCAGGCTAACTATGGCTACACCTTC. Translation gives CSASNQANYGYTF.

V usage is TRBV6-5 and J usage is TRBJ1-1; D unclear. CDR1 MNHEY and CDR2 SVGAGI come from the germline V gene. V lost 5 bases and J lost 2, with 12 bases in between. The CDR3 is 14 amino acids. The CDR3 is CASSPNRPNTEAFF. CDR3 DNA: TGTGCCAGCAGTCCTAACAGACCAAACACTGAAGCTTTCTTT.

This chain joins TRBV29-1 and TRBJ2-2, with 8 bases aligning to TRBD1. The CDR3 extends over 15 amino acids. CDR1 is SQVTM and CDR2 is ANQGSEA in the germline V gene. The V and J ends lost 0 bases and 6 bases, in that order; junction bases with no gene match: 6. The CDR3 loop reads CSVEEGQVGAGELFF. The CDR3 DNA reads TGCAGCGTTGAAGAGGGACAGGTCGGGGCCGGGGAGCTGTTTTTT.

This clone has a single count. The rearrangement links TRBV6-5 to TRBJ2-2, with D possibly TRBD1 on 6 matching bases. Trimming cost V 6 bases and J 5 bases, with 10 bases left between them. Germline assignment: CDR1 MNHEY and CDR2 SVGAGI. This CDR3 has 13 residues. CDR3 sequence: CASRPQGTGELFF. CDR3 nucleotide sequence: TGTGCCAGCAGACCCCAGGGGACCGGGGAGCTGTTTTTT.

The V call is TRBV12-5, the J call TRBJ2-1; 7 bases match TRBD1. The length of the CDR3 is 15 residues. In germline, CDR1 is LGHNT, CDR2 FRNRAP. V was pared by 5 bases and J by 4 bases, with 8 bases of the junction left unmatched. The CDR3 loop reads CASGPDGTAYNEQFF. In nucleotides, the CDR3 is TGTGCTAGTGGTCCCGACGGGACAGCATACAATGAGCAGTTCTTC. Full variable domain (rest looked up from reference TRBV12-5 and TRBJ2-1): DARVTQTPRHKVTEMGQEVTMRCQPILGHNTVFWYRQTMMQGLELLAYFRNRAPLDDSGMPKDRFSAEMPDATLATLKIQPSEPRDSAVYFCASGPDGTAYNEQFFGPGTRLTVL.

This clone was picked up a small number of times. The CDR3 region is CATSDSTAPGTSTGELFF. The CDR3 nucleotides are TGTGCCACCAGTGATAGCACCGCCCCCGGGACATCCACCGGGGAGCTGTTTTTT. The chain carries TRBV24-1 and TRBJ2-2, with D perhaps matching TRBD1 (6 bases). V was pared by 3 bases and J by 4 bases, with 20 bases between. The CDR3 totals 18 residues. CDR1 and CDR2 (germline): KGHDR, SFDVKD.

This sequence joins TRBV3-1 (or the pseudogene TRBV3-2) and TRBJ1-2; a weak D match, TRBD1 (5 bases). Between the trimmed V and J ends, which lost 1 base and 5 bases, there was a span of 8 bases. In germline, CDR1 is LGHDT, CDR2 YNNKEL (reference sequence). The CDR3 is 13 residues long. The CDR3: CASSQGQQYGYTF. The CDR3 DNA follows: TGTGCCAGCAGCCAAGGACAGCAGTATGGCTACACCTTC.

This clone was observed once. The chain couples TRBV4-1 to TRBJ2-2; tentative D call: TRBD2 (7 bases). CDR1 and CDR2 (germline): MGHRA, YSYEKL. The CDR3 is made up of 15 amino acids. Trimming removed 5 bases at V and 6 bases at J, with 16 bases between. The DNA for the CDR3 is TGCGCCAGCAGCGCAAGGCGGGGGCGATCCGGGGAGCTGTTTTTT. Residues: CASSARRGRSGELFF.

The chain has TRBV28 and TRBJ1-3, with 8 positions matching TRBD1. CDR1 MDHEN and CDR2 SYDVKM come from the germline V gene. The CDR3 spans 14 residues. With 2 bases clipped from V and 7 bases from J, the junction kept 4 bases outside the gene matches. CDR3 sequence: CASSLPDRGNTIYF. The CDR3 region has the DNA TGTGCCAGCAGTTTACCTGACAGGGGTAACACCATATATTTT.

The chain links TRBV5-6 to TRBJ2-7; 10 bases are a match to TRBD1. The germline V gene encodes CDR1 SGHDT and CDR2 YYEEEE. This CDR3 has 14 amino acids. J lost 2 bases, V lost 5 bases, and 4 bases had no gene match. This chain's CDR3 is CASRRTGGAYEQYF. Here the CDR3 DNA reads TGTGCCAGCAGGAGGACAGGGGGTGCCTACGAGCAGTACTTC.

This chain uses TRBV6-5 with TRBJ1-2; D unclear. The germline V gene encodes CDR1 MNHEY and CDR2 SVGAGI. The length of the CDR3 is 10 residues. Trimming cost V 11 bases and J 6 bases, with 10 bases left between them. The CDR3 loop is CAAARNGYTF. The CDR3 DNA reads as TGTGCCGCGGCGCGGAATGGCTACACCTTC.

The rearrangement joins TRBV5-6 to TRBJ1-5; D is perhaps TRBD1 (6 bases). The CDR3 extends over 19 amino acids. Germline CDR1 and CDR2: SGHDT and YYEEEE. V shed 1 base and J shed 4 bases, with 24 bases lying between them. The CDR3 nucleotides read TGTGCCAGCAGCTTGCGGGATACCGGGACAATCGGGAGGAATCAGCCCCAGCATTTT. Its protein product is CASSLRDTGTIGRNQPQHF.

This chain connects TRBV7-9 to TRBJ2-3; the match to TRBD2 covers 9 bases. The CDR3 totals 16 residues. Germline V gene sequence: CDR1 SEHNR, CDR2 FQNEAQ (reference sequence). V shed 3 bases and J 1 base; nucleotides not matched to a gene: 5. The CDR3 nucleotides are TGTGCCAGCAGCTTTAGCGGGAGCGTCGGCACAGATACGCAGTATTTT. This sequence encodes CASSFSGSVGTDTQYF.

This chain connects TRBV19 to TRBJ1-2; 7 bases align to TRBD1. Per germline, CDR1 LNHDA and CDR2 SQIVND (reference sequence). After removal of 7 bases from V and 3 bases from J, the junction contained 14 bases not matched to a gene. This CDR3 is 16 amino acids long. The CDR3 reads CASTEEGAPLDYGYTF. CDR3 nucleotides: TGTGCCAGTACCGAGGAGGGGGCCCCGCTTGACTATGGCTACACCTTC.

This clone was observed once. This chain connects TRBV18 to TRBJ1-2; 7 bases fit TRBD1. Germline loops: CDR1 KGHSH, CDR2 LQKENI. V shed 4 bases, J shed 6 bases, and the junction held 14 bases outside the gene matches. This CDR3 comprises 16 residues. CDR3 loop: CASSLETQTGRNGYTF. CDR3 DNA: TGTGCCAGCTCACTCGAGACCCAGACAGGGCGGAATGGCTACACCTTC.